Listed below are T cell receptor beta chains from one sample, sequenced in a study of CD8+ T cells in alopecia areata. TCRdb's table, derived via immunoSEQ multiplex PCR, lists solely in-frame clones and lacks some. The top ten hold less than 2% of the sample, which has hundreds of thousands of clones, 55% to 70% seen once. The sequences come from CD4+ T cells sorted from blood, collected at week 24, from a patient treated with tofacitinib. The receptors derive from a human donor with alopecia areata. Each CDR3 is given with its conserved first and last residue. D genes are given only for firm matches. The size field is filled for only some rows; it gives once, few, many or a size class.

v_gene	abundance	j_gene	d_gene	CDR3nt	CDR3aa
TRBV29-1	-	TRBJ1-1	-	TGCAGCGTTGACGAGGGGAGCACTGAAGCTTTCTTT	CSVDEGSTEAFF
TRBV19	-	TRBJ1-5	-	TGTGCCAGTATATGTCAGCCCCAGCATTTT	CASICQPQHF
TRBV29-1	few	TRBJ2-1	-	TGCAGCGTTGAATCAGGCTCCTACAATGAGCAGTTCTTC	CSVESGSYNEQFF
TRBV30	few	TRBJ2-1	TRBD2	TGTGCCTGGAGTGTAAGGGGACTAGCAGAGCAGTTCTTC	CAWSVRGLAEQFF
TRBV7-2	-	TRBJ2-7	-	TGTGCCAGCACCAACACCAGGAGCTCCTACGAGCAGTACTTC	CASTNTRSSYEQYF
TRBV30	few	TRBJ1-6	-	TGTGCCTGGAGCCCTACCCCTCGAAGAACTTCACCCCTCCACTTT	CAWSPTPRRTSPLHF
TRBV6-6	few	TRBJ1-2	-	TGTGCCAGCAGTTACTTGGGACAAGCTAACTATGGCTACACCTTC	CASSYLGQANYGYTF
TRBV4-2	once	TRBJ2-1	TRBD1	TGTGCCAGCAGCCAGGCCGGGACAGAGATATACAATGAGCAGTTCTTC	CASSQAGTEIYNEQFF
TRBV30	-	TRBJ1-2	-	TGTGCCTGGAATGAGAACTATGGCTACACCTTC	CAWNENYGYTF
TRBV6-6	-	TRBJ2-7	-	TGTGCCAGCAGGCGGGGAACCGAGCAGTACTTC	CASRRGTEQYF
TRBV19	few	TRBJ2-5	TRBD2	TGTGCCAGTAGTGTCCTCCGGGACTACTTGAAACAAGAGACCCAGTACTTC	CASSVLRDYLKQETQYF
TRBV27	-	TRBJ2-5	TRBD1	TGTGCCAGCAGTTCGCGCCCACACTCCGGACAGGGGAGGGAGACCCAGTACTTC	CASSSRPHSGQGRETQYF
TRBV27	-	TRBJ1-6	TRBD1	TGTGCCAGCAGGCCTACAGGGGTGTCTTCACCCCTCCACTTT	CASRPTGVSSPLHF
TRBV30	-	TRBJ2-5	TRBD2	TGTGCCTGGGCAGCGGGAGGGACCCAGTACTTC	CAWAAGGTQYF
TRBV29-1	once	TRBJ1-2	TRBD1	TGCAGCGTTGAAGGTCCGGGACAGGGAGACTATGGCTACACCTTC	CSVEGPGQGDYGYTF
TRBV7-2	few	TRBJ2-7	TRBD1	TGTGCCAGCAGCTTAAGACAGGGGGTCTACGAGCAGTACTTC	CASSLRQGVYEQYF
TRBV4-1	few	TRBJ1-1	-	TGCGCCAGCAGCCCCCGGTCAGGGGAAGCTTTCTTT	CASSPRSGEAFF